The 14 T cell receptor beta chains below all came from one sample that was sequenced in a study of follicular helper T cells after annual influenza vaccination. Time point: 2014-2015 season, 7 days after vaccination. Repertoires were generated with immunoSEQ multiplex PCR, while TCRdb's copy carries only in-frame clones and drops some. The sample yields approximately 7,400 clones, approximately 82% seen once. Source: CXCR5+ CD38- circulating T follicular helper cells from blood, taken 7 days after influenza vaccination. Subset reported: circulating Tfh, non-naive CD4+CXCR5+PD-1+ (ICOS+CD38+ or ICOS-CD38-). The receptors were gathered from an adult who received the influenza vaccine.

This CDR3 is CASSLYAGTVNTEAFF. CDR3 DNA sequence: TGTGCCAGCAGCCTCTACGCCGGGACGGTAAACACTGAAGCTTTCTTT. The chain has TRBV7-6 and TRBJ1-1, with D tentatively TRBD1 (5 bases). This CDR3 is 16 amino acids long. Between the trimmed V and J ends, which lost 5 bases and 2 bases, there was a span of 18 bases. Germline values: CDR1 SGHVS, CDR2 FNYEAQ.

The rearrangement links TRBV13 to TRBJ1-1; a weak D match, TRBD1 (5 bases). The CDR3 runs 13 residues. Germline V gives CDR1 PRHDT, CDR2 FYEKMQ (reference sequence). V lost 2 bases and J 1 base, leaving 5 bases between the germline ends. The CDR3 DNA sequence: TGTGCCAGCAGCTTACAGGGGAACACTGAAGCTTTCTTT. Translation: CASSLQGNTEAFF.

The V gene is TRBV5-8, the J gene TRBJ1-2; 9 bases align to TRBD1. Germline trimming cut 4 bases from V and 5 bases from J; bases unmatched to any gene: 9. The CDR3 totals 15 residues. Germline assignment: CDR1 SGHTS and CDR2 YDEGEE. The CDR3 region is CASSTRDRVGYGYTF. Written as DNA, the CDR3 is TGTGCCAGCAGCACCCGGGACAGGGTAGGATATGGCTACACCTTC.

The V gene is TRBV9, the J gene TRBJ1-1, with D possibly being TRBD1 (5 bases). Germline lookup yields CDR1 SGDLS and CDR2 YYNGEE. The CDR3 is 15 amino acids. The V end was cut by 0 bases, the J end by 0 bases, with 9 bases between. The CDR3 nucleotides read TGTGCCAGCAGCGTAGCTAGCAGGGTGAACACTGAAGCTTTCTTT. Protein: CASSVASRVNTEAFF.

This chain links TRBV7-8 with TRBJ2-3; D call uncertain. Trimming took off 5 bases at V and 6 bases at J, with 9 bases between the two ends. The germline V gene has CDR1 SGHVS and CDR2 FQNEAQ. This CDR3 comprises 12 residues. The CDR3 sequence: CASSQRRDTQYF. CDR3 bases: TGTGCCAGCAGCCAGAGGCGGGATACGCAGTATTTT.

The chain links TRBV7-3 to TRBJ2-1, with TRBD2 matching over 7 bases. The germline V gene encodes CDR1 SGHTA and CDR2 FQGTGA. The CDR3 contains 15 residues. Trimming cost V 4 bases and J 8 bases; bases outside gene matches: 11. CDR3 bases: TGTGCCAGCAGCTCCGGACTAGTTAGGTCCGATGAGCAGTTCTTC. As protein: CASSSGLVRSDEQFF.

The CDR3 sequence is CASSLTSVNEQFF. DNA of the CDR3: TGTGCCAGCAGTTTGACTAGCGTCAATGAGCAGTTCTTC. The gene calls are TRBV28 and TRBJ2-1; 8 bases fit TRBD2. V shed 3 bases, J shed 6 bases, and the junction held 1 base outside the gene matches. The CDR3 contains 13 residues. Germline CDR1 reads MDHEN; CDR2 reads SYDVKM.

The V and J genes are TRBV18 and TRBJ2-1; 7 nucleotides match TRBD2. The junction had 9 bases not matched to a gene; V was cut back by 2 bases and J by 5 bases. The germline CDR1 and CDR2 sequences are KGHSH and LQKENI. CDR3 length equals 16 residues. The CDR3 nucleotides are TGTGCCAGCTCACCATTCGGGGATGCGGGGGACAATGAGCAGTTCTTC. Translation: CASSPFGDAGDNEQFF. The whole variable domain, filled in from reference TRBV18 and TRBJ2-1, reads NAGVMQNPRHLVRRRGQEARLRCSPMKGHSHVYWYRQLPEEGLKFMVYLQKENIIDESGMPKERFSAEFPKEGPSILRIQQVVRGDSAAYFCASSPFGDAGDNEQFFGPGTRLTVL.

The gene calls are TRBV15 and TRBJ2-3; 8 positions match TRBD2. This CDR3 spans 13 amino acids. V lost 3 bases, J lost 8 bases, and 4 bases stayed unmatched. The germline V gene has CDR1 LNHNV and CDR2 YYDKDF (reference sequence). CDR3 loop: CATSSGGAGTQYF. CDR3 sequence (DNA): TGTGCCACCAGCAGCGGGGGGGCGGGTACGCAGTATTTT.

This sequence joins TRBV9 and TRBJ1-2; 9 bases align to TRBD1. This CDR3 has 16 amino acids. The germline CDR1 and CDR2 sequences are SGDLS and YYNGEE. Losses at the gene ends were 4 bases for V and 5 bases for J; bases not matched to a gene: 12. CDR3 loop: CASSSTGGSLHYGYTF. CDR3 nucleotides: TGTGCCAGCAGCTCGACAGGGGGTAGTCTGCATTATGGCTACACCTTC.

The chain is built from TRBV7-2 and TRBJ2-5; the D gene is possibly TRBD2 (6 bases). Per the germline V gene, CDR1 is SGHTA and CDR2 is FQGNSA. This CDR3 spans 13 amino acids. Trimming shortened V by 1 base and J by 3 bases, and 6 bases separated the two germline ends. CDR3 protein: CASSLVAEETQYF. Here the CDR3 DNA reads TGTGCCAGCAGCTTAGTAGCGGAAGAGACCCAGTACTTC.

This clone was picked up one time. The V and J genes are TRBV11-3 and TRBJ2-1; a possible D gene is TRBD1 (5 bases). The CDR3 spans 14 residues. CDR1 and CDR2 from the germline V gene are SGHNT and YENEEA. Trimming took 5 bases from V and 9 from J, leaving 17 bases between them. The CDR3 DNA is TGTGCCAGCAGCAAAGGACACCAAAGGAGTGAGCAGTTCTTC. The encoded protein is CASSKGHQRSEQFF.

The CDR3: CASSVGTAQETQYF. The DNA of the CDR3 is TGTGCCAGCAGCGTGGGGACAGCACAAGAGACCCAGTACTTC. This chain connects TRBV9 to TRBJ2-5; 7 bases agree with TRBD1. V gave up 2 bases and J gave up 2 bases; unmatched junction bases: 3. Germline V CDR1 and CDR2: SGDLS, YYNGEE. CDR3 length: 14 amino acids.

This clone was seen a few times. The rearrangement joins TRBV18 to TRBJ1-6; 7 bases line up with TRBD1. V gave up 0 bases and J gave up 8 bases; unmatched junction bases: 4. This CDR3 spans 15 amino acids. Germline values: CDR1 KGHSH, CDR2 LQKENI. CDR3 loop: CASSPPRGPDSPLHF. DNA for the CDR3: TGTGCCAGCTCACCACCGAGGGGGCCGGATTCACCCCTCCACTTT.